The rows below give T cell receptor beta chains drawn from one sample of a study of cytomegalovirus exposure and HLA in healthy donors. Libraries were prepared by immunoSEQ multiplex PCR; TCRdb keeps only in-frame clonotypes and omits some of them. This sample has some 210,000 clones, with over 80% found just once. The sequencing input was PBMCs. Every receptor here comes from a woman aged 18-30 years in good health and CMV-seronegative. Both conserved end residues are part of each CDR3. Each record gives: CDR3 protein, CDR3 DNA, D gene, CDR3 length, clone size, V gene, J gene. A D gene is named only where the DNA matches it firmly. The listing skips clone size in some rows; elsewhere it reads once, few, many or a size class.

CDR3: CASSERSGLVTGELFF; DNA: TGTGCCAGCAGTGAAAGATCAGGGTTGGTCACCGGGGAGCTGTTTTTT; D: NA; length: 16; size: NA; V: TRBV2; J: TRBJ2-2
CDR3: CASKPGQGNQPQHF; DNA: TGTGCCAGCAAACCGGGACAGGGCAATCAGCCCCAGCATTTT; D: TRBD1; length: 14; size: NA; V: TRBV28; J: TRBJ1-5
CDR3: CASSVGGGNTGELFF; DNA: TGTGCCAGCAGCGTAGGAGGGGGGAATACCGGGGAGCTGTTTTTT; D: NA; length: 15; size: NA; V: TRBV9; J: TRBJ2-2
CDR3: CASSERGGGADEQFF; DNA: TGTGCCAGCAGTGAACGTGGCGGGGGGGCGGATGAGCAGTTCTTC; D: TRBD2; length: 15; size: NA; V: TRBV2; J: TRBJ2-1
CDR3: CASSLGGSDEQYF; DNA: TGTGCCAGCAGTTTAGGGGGAAGCGACGAGCAGTACTTC; D: NA; length: 13; size: NA; V: TRBV28; J: TRBJ2-7
CDR3: CASSYTWLGTEAFF; DNA: TGTGCCAGCAGTTACACCTGGTTGGGAACTGAAGCTTTCTTT; D: NA; length: 14; size: few; V: TRBV6-5; J: TRBJ1-1
CDR3: CASSEKDNTEAFF; DNA: TGTGCCAGCAGTGAAAAAGACAACACTGAAGCTTTCTTT; D: NA; length: 13; size: few; V: TRBV6-4; J: TRBJ1-1
CDR3: CATSSDRGARSSYEQYF; DNA: TGTGCCACCAGCAGCGACAGGGGAGCCCGTTCCTCCTACGAGCAGTACTTC; D: TRBD1; length: 17; size: NA; V: TRBV15; J: TRBJ2-7
CDR3: CASSPRTGTEQYF; DNA: TGTGCCAGCAGTCCTAGGACAGGGACCGAGCAGTACTTC; D: TRBD1; length: 13; size: NA; V: TRBV6-1; J: TRBJ2-7
CDR3: CASRRGGGSYEQYF; DNA: TGTGCCAGCAGACGGGGCGGGGGGTCCTACGAGCAGTACTTC; D: TRBD2; length: 14; size: NA; V: TRBV5-6; J: TRBJ2-7
CDR3: CASSQWQGKQYF; DNA: TGCGCCAGCAGCCAATGGCAGGGAAAGCAGTACTTC; D: NA; length: 12; size: few; V: TRBV4-1; J: TRBJ2-7
CDR3: CASGGGGHQNTEAFF; DNA: TGTGCCAGCGGCGGCGGGGGGCATCAGAACACTGAAGCTTTCTTT; D: NA; length: 15; size: NA; V: TRBV2; J: TRBJ1-1
CDR3: CASSLGRKRSEGTQYF; DNA: TGTGCCAGCAGCTTAGGCCGCAAGCGATCCGAGGGTACGCAGTATTTT; D: NA; length: 16; size: NA; V: TRBV11-3; J: TRBJ2-3
CDR3: CASSLDLGGISLSGANVLTF; DNA: TGTGCCAGCAGCTTAGATCTGGGGGGGATTTCGCTCTCTGGGGCCAACGTCCTGACTTTC; D: TRBD2; length: 20; size: NA; V: TRBV11-2; J: TRBJ2-6
CDR3: CASSFDSRGRDYGYTF; DNA: TGCGCCAGCAGCTTTGACTCCAGGGGGCGAGACTATGGCTACACCTTC; D: TRBD1; length: 16; size: NA; V: TRBV5-1; J: TRBJ1-2
CDR3: CASSETGEAFF; DNA: TGTGCCAGCAGTGAAACAGGTGAAGCTTTCTTT; D: NA; length: 11; size: few; V: TRBV25-1; J: TRBJ1-1
CDR3: CAISVSLEPPYNEQFF; DNA: TGTGCCATCAGTGTCTCACTCGAGCCTCCCTACAATGAGCAGTTCTTC; D: NA; length: 16; size: NA; V: TRBV10-3; J: TRBJ2-1
CDR3: CAWRVRGVSNYGYTF; DNA: TGTGCCTGGAGGGTTAGGGGGGTCTCTAACTATGGCTACACCTTC; D: NA; length: 15; size: NA; V: TRBV30; J: TRBJ1-2
CDR3: CASADVWRNSNQPQHF; DNA: TGTGCCAGCGCCGACGTCTGGCGGAATAGCAATCAGCCCCAGCATTTT; D: NA; length: 16; size: NA; V: TRBV19; J: TRBJ1-5
CDR3: CASSLVLAGGGYTF; DNA: TGTGCCAGCAGCTTAGTTTTGGCGGGGGGTGGCTACACCTTC; D: NA; length: 14; size: NA; V: TRBV7-8; J: TRBJ1-2
CDR3: CSVGERRGGEKLFF; DNA: TGCAGCGTTGGGGAGAGGAGGGGAGGCGAAAAACTGTTTTTT; D: NA; length: 14; size: NA; V: TRBV29-1; J: TRBJ1-4
CDR3: CASSLWDSTGELFF; DNA: TGCGCCAGCAGCTTATGGGACAGCACCGGGGAGCTGTTTTTT; D: TRBD1; length: 14; size: once; V: TRBV5-1; J: TRBJ2-2
CDR3: CASRPGARSSYEQYF; DNA: TGTGCCAGCAGACCGGGAGCACGGAGCTCCTACGAGCAGTACTTC; D: NA; length: 15; size: NA; V: TRBV2; J: TRBJ2-7
CDR3: CASSLARGDEKLFF; DNA: TGCGCCAGCAGCTTGGCCAGGGGAGATGAAAAACTGTTTTTT; D: NA; length: 14; size: NA; V: TRBV5-1; J: TRBJ1-4
CDR3: CASSELGAANTEAFF; DNA: TGTGCCAGCAGTGAACTGGGGGCAGCGAACACTGAAGCTTTCTTT; D: NA; length: 15; size: NA; V: TRBV25-1; J: TRBJ1-1
CDR3: CASSYPGTFEQFF; DNA: TGTGCCAGCAGTTATCCCGGTACTTTCGAGCAGTTCTTC; D: NA; length: 13; size: NA; V: TRBV6-5; J: TRBJ2-1
CDR3: CASSPGQGASGELFF; DNA: TGTGCCAGTAGTCCGGGACAGGGGGCATCCGGGGAGCTGTTTTTT; D: TRBD1; length: 15; size: NA; V: TRBV19; J: TRBJ2-2